The 28 T cell receptor beta chains below were found in one sample sequenced in a study of blood T cell repertoires in COVID-19. Some clones are missing from TCRdb's copy, which holds only in-frame ones; the method was immunoSEQ multiplex PCR. The table lists 50,000 to 80,000 clones, 75% to 95% of them singletons. Material: peripheral blood. The receptor set was obtained from a woman of 80 years or more with active COVID-19.

The genes are TRBV28 and TRBJ1-4; TRBD1 is a possible D gene (6 bases). V was cut by 7 bases and J by 5 bases, with 23 bases left in between. This CDR3 has 17 amino acids. Germline V lookup: CDR1 MDHEN, CDR2 SYDVKM. The CDR3 sequence: CASNSLTQGRRNEKLFF. The CDR3 bases are TGTGCCAGCAACTCACTCACGCAGGGGCGGAGAAATGAAAAACTGTTTTTT.

The V gene is TRBV7-2, the J gene TRBJ2-5, with 7 positions matching TRBD2. CDR3 size: 14 residues. The J segment lost 5 bases and the V segment lost 5 bases, leaving 8 bases of the junction unmatched. Germline V gives CDR1 SGHTA, CDR2 FQGNSA. The CDR3 here is CASSLQGSGETQYF. In DNA, the CDR3 is TGTGCCAGCAGCCTCCAGGGTAGCGGGGAGACCCAGTACTTC. The entire variable domain, with the rest obtained from reference TRBV7-2 and TRBJ2-5, is as follows: GAGVSQSPSNKVTEKGKDVELRCDPISGHTALYWYRQSLGQGLEFLIYFQGNSAPDKSGLPSDRFSAERTGGSVSTLTIQRTQQEDSAVYLCASSLQGSGETQYFGPGTRLLVL.

The rearrangement uses TRBV29-1 and TRBJ1-2; D is unclear. The CDR3 runs 13 residues. V gave up 4 bases and J gave up 0 bases, with 9 bases separating them. Germline loops: CDR1 SQVTM, CDR2 ANQGSEA. The CDR3 here is CSVVGSANYGYTF. CDR3 nucleotides: TGCAGCGTTGTCGGCAGCGCTAACTATGGCTACACCTTC. The variable domain in full, with the rest retrieved from reference TRBV29-1 and TRBJ1-2, is SAVISQKPSRDICQRGTSLTIQCQVDSQVTMMFWYRQQPGQSLTLIATANQGSEATYESGFVIDKFPISRPNLTFSTLTVSNMSPEDSSIYLCSVVGSANYGYTFGSGTRLTVV.

This chain joins TRBV15 and TRBJ1-5; no clear D gene. There are 14 residues in the CDR3. Between the trimmed V and J ends, which lost 0 bases and 5 bases, there was a span of 8 bases. CDR1 is LNHNV, CDR2 YYDKDF, per germline (reference sequence). The CDR3 DNA sequence: TGTGCCACCAGCAGAGAGGGAGGTGATCAGCCCCAGCATTTT. As protein: CATSREGGDQPQHF.

The chain joins TRBV20-1 to TRBJ2-3; tentative D call: TRBD2 (5 bases). This CDR3 has 14 residues. Trimming took 3 bases from V and 2 from J, leaving 12 bases between them. Germline assignment: CDR1 DFQATT and CDR2 SNEGSKA (reference sequence). CDR3 nucleotides: TGCAGTGCTAGTCGGGGAATCATCACAGATACGCAGTATTTT. It codes for CSASRGIITDTQYF.

The CDR3 DNA reads as TGTGCCAGCAGCCTACATAACAGGGGGCCAGGAGATACGCAGTATTTT. Translated: CASSLHNRGPGDTQYF. This rearrangement joins TRBV14 to TRBJ2-3; 9 nucleotides match TRBD1. V dropped 4 bases and J dropped 5; count of bases not matched to a gene: 10. CDR3 size: 16 residues. The V gene's germline CDR1 is SGHDN and CDR2 FVKESK.

The chain employs TRBV2 and TRBJ2-5; TRBD2 agrees at 11 bases. From germline, CDR1 is SNHLY and CDR2 FYNNEI. V was clipped by 5 bases and J by 5 bases; unmatched bases: 7. CDR3 length equals 15 residues. The CDR3 region has the DNA TGTGCCAGCAGTCCACTAGCGGGAGAGGGGGAGACCCAGTACTTC. It yields the protein CASSPLAGEGETQYF. Full variable domain (missing parts from reference TRBV2 and TRBJ2-5): EPEVTQTPSHQVTQMGQEVILRCVPISNHLYFYWYRQILGQKVEFLVSFYNNEISEKSEIFDDQFSVERPDGSNFTLKIRSTKLEDSAMYFCASSPLAGEGETQYFGPGTRLLVL.

The V gene is TRBV10-2, the J gene TRBJ2-7; TRBD2 is a possible D gene (5 bases). Germline CDR1 reads WSHSY; CDR2 reads SAAADI. V was trimmed by 7 bases and J by 0 bases, leaving 13 bases between them. This CDR3 comprises 14 residues. The CDR3 here is CASKYEDSSYEQYV. The CDR3, as DNA: TGCGCCAGCAAGTATGAGGACTCCTCCTACGAGCAGTACGTC.

CDR3 DNA sequence: TGTGCCAGCAGTGGACAGACAACTAATGAAAAACTGTTTTTT. Its translation: CASSGQTTNEKLFF. This rearrangement joins TRBV2 to TRBJ1-4, with TRBD1 as a possible D gene (5 bases). This CDR3 region has 14 residues. Germline lookup yields CDR1 SNHLY and CDR2 FYNNEI. V dropped 4 bases and J dropped 0 bases, with 6 bases sitting between them.

The chain couples TRBV5-1 to TRBJ1-4, with unresolved D. The CDR3 totals 13 residues. V gave up 0 bases and J gave up 6 bases, with 6 bases separating them. Germline loops: CDR1 SGHRS, CDR2 YFSETQ. CDR3 bases: TGCGCCAGCAGCTTGGCCGGGGATGAAAAACTGTTTTTT. This encodes CASSLAGDEKLFF.

On this clone itself: This probably arose from a read error, given a far larger clone one base away. This chain links TRBV7-8 with TRBJ2-7, with a weak D call TRBD1 (8 bases). The CDR3 loop spans 15 amino acids. V lost 4 bases and J 3 bases, leaving 16 bases between the germline ends. Germline assignment: CDR1 SGHVS and CDR2 FQNEAQ. CDR3 coding DNA: TGTGCCAGCAGCTCGTTACAGGGGGGGGGCTACGAGCAGTACTTC. This encodes CASSSLQGGGYEQYF.

The chain uses TRBV19 and TRBJ2-5, with 8 bases lining up with TRBD2. CDR3 size: 15 residues. Trimming cost V 6 bases and J 1 base; bases outside gene matches: 7. From germline, CDR1 is LNHDA and CDR2 SQIVND (reference sequence). CDR3 DNA sequence: TGTGCCAGTAGCCGTAGGGGGACTAGCCAAGAGACCCAGTACTTC. Its protein product is CASSRRGTSQETQYF.

The CDR3 spells CASQDFSYEQYF. The CDR3 coding sequence is TGTGCCAGTCAAGACTTTTCCTACGAGCAGTACTTC. The chain carries TRBV27 and TRBJ2-7; D gene unclear. Germline loops: CDR1 MNHEY, CDR2 SMNVEV (reference sequence). V was clipped by 9 bases and J by 1 base, with 10 bases between them. The CDR3 is 12 residues long.

The chain is built from TRBV2 and TRBJ1-1; 7 nucleotides agree with TRBD1. CDR1 and CDR2 from the germline V gene are SNHLY and FYNNEI. V gave up 9 bases and J gave up 6 bases; unmatched junction bases: 4. The CDR3 runs 11 residues. As DNA, the CDR3 is TGTGCCAGACTAACAGGGGCTGAAGCTTTCTTT. This gives the protein CARLTGAEAFF.

The chain recombines TRBV27 with TRBJ2-7; a possible D gene is TRBD2 (5 bases). The CDR3 spans 12 residues. V was clipped by 5 bases and J by 9 bases, with 14 bases between them. Germline V gene sequence: CDR1 MNHEY, CDR2 SMNVEV (reference sequence). The CDR3 region is CASSTPGGPQYF. The DNA for the CDR3 is TGTGCCAGCAGTACCCCAGGAGGCCCGCAGTACTTC.

This chain connects TRBV5-1 to TRBJ2-5, with TRBD2 as a possible D gene (6 bases). This CDR3 has 14 residues. CDR1 is SGHRS, CDR2 YFSETQ, per germline. Trimming pared 0 bases from V and 2 bases from J, leaving 8 bases between. CDR3 protein: CASSLEAGQETQYF. The CDR3 region has the DNA TGCGCCAGCAGCTTGGAGGCGGGACAAGAGACCCAGTACTTC.

The gene calls are TRBV7-2 and TRBJ2-3; perhaps TRBD2 as D (5 bases). Germline values: CDR1 SGHTA, CDR2 FQGNSA. This CDR3 spans 13 amino acids. V lost 8 bases and J lost 0, with 9 bases in between. CDR3 bases: TGTGCCAGCGCTGGCGGGAGCACAGATACGCAGTATTTT. Amino acid sequence: CASAGGSTDTQYF.

The CDR3 DNA reads as TGTGCCAGCAGCGCCGGACAGGGGGACTATGGCTACACCTTC. Translation gives CASSAGQGDYGYTF. This chain connects TRBV5-4 to TRBJ1-2; 10 bases agree with TRBD1. CDR1 is SGHNT, CDR2 YYREEE, per germline (reference sequence). The CDR3 extends over 14 amino acids. The V gene end was trimmed by 4 bases and the J gene end by 3 bases; junction bases not matched to a gene: 3.

CDR3 DNA sequence: TGTGCCAGCAGCCCTTGGACAGGCGGGACCGGGGAGCTGTTTTTT. It encodes CASSPWTGGTGELFF. V and J are TRBV5-4 and TRBJ2-2; 7 bases fit TRBD1. The germline V gene has CDR1 SGHNT and CDR2 YYREEE (reference sequence). Losses at the gene ends were 4 bases for V and 5 bases for J; bases not matched to a gene: 8. CDR3 length: 15 residues.

This chain connects TRBV27 to TRBJ2-5, with D possibly being TRBD1 (6 bases). The CDR3 consists of 15 residues. Trimming removed 8 bases from V and 5 bases from J, with 21 bases in between. The germline gives CDR1 MNHEY, CDR2 SMNVEV (reference sequence). CDR3 loop: CASASGTSEGETQYF. For the CDR3, the DNA is TGTGCCAGCGCGTCCGGGACATCAGAGGGGGAGACCCAGTACTTC.

The chain employs TRBV4-1 and TRBJ1-4, with no clear D. Germline CDR1 and CDR2: MGHRA and YSYEKL. The CDR3 is 13 residues long. Trimming cost V 6 bases and J 7 bases, with 12 bases left between them. CDR3 nucleotides: TGCGCCAGCAGTAACATGAGGAGTGAAAAACTGTTTTTT. It specifies CASSNMRSEKLFF.

The chain links TRBV11-3 to TRBJ1-1; 9 bases are a match to TRBD1. The CDR3 contains 14 residues. Germline loops: CDR1 SGHNT, CDR2 YENEEA. The junction had 3 bases not matched to a gene; V was cut back by 1 base and J by 6 bases. Written as DNA, the CDR3 is TGTGCCAGCAGCTTAGGGACAGGGGCCTCTGAAGCTTTCTTT. It translates to CASSLGTGASEAFF.

By its share, this clone is medium-sized (0.01 to 0.1%). The chain employs TRBV2 and TRBJ2-5, with TRBD1 as a possible D gene (5 bases). This CDR3 is built from 13 residues. The V end was cut by 6 bases, the J end by 2 bases, with 10 bases between. Germline CDR1 is SNHLY and CDR2 is FYNNEI. The CDR3 protein is CASRGPTQETQYF. The CDR3 DNA follows: TGTGCCAGCAGGGGGCCAACGCAAGAGACCCAGTACTTC.

This chain links TRBV5-1 with TRBJ2-1; D possibly corresponds to TRBD2 (6 bases). Germline loops: CDR1 SGHRS, CDR2 YFSETQ. The CDR3 spans 16 residues. The V end was cut by 0 bases, the J end by 3 bases, with 13 bases between. This CDR3 reads CASSLGGSGGYNEQFF. The CDR3 DNA reads as TGCGCCAGCAGCTTGGGGGGTAGCGGAGGCTACAATGAGCAGTTCTTC.

The chain couples TRBV7-2 to TRBJ2-3, with D possibly TRBD1 on 5 matching bases. The V gene lost 4 bases and the J gene lost 0 bases, with 8 bases spanning the gap. The CDR3 extends over 14 amino acids. The germline gives CDR1 SGHTA, CDR2 FQGNSA. CDR3 sequence (DNA): TGTGCCAGCAGCTCTTCAGGGAGCACAGATACGCAGTATTTT. The encoded protein is CASSSSGSTDTQYF. Drawing the rest from reference TRBV7-2 and TRBJ2-3, the complete variable domain is GAGVSQSPSNKVTEKGKDVELRCDPISGHTALYWYRQSLGQGLEFLIYFQGNSAPDKSGLPSDRFSAERTGGSVSTLTIQRTQQEDSAVYLCASSSSGSTDTQYFGPGTRLTVL.

The chain employs TRBV5-6 and TRBJ2-1, with D uncertain. The ends were cut back, 3 bases at V and 0 bases at J, with 7 bases in the middle. The CDR3 consists of 14 residues. CDR1 and CDR2 (germline): SGHDT, YYEEEE. CDR3 nucleotide sequence: TGTGCCAGCAGCTCGAGAAGCTCCTACAATGAGCAGTTCTTC. This encodes CASSSRSSYNEQFF.

V usage is TRBV10-3 and J usage is TRBJ2-1, with 8 bases aligning to TRBD2. Germline V gene lookup returns CDR1 ENHRY and CDR2 SYGVKD. Trimming took 6 bases from V and 6 from J; bases not matched to a gene: 10. The CDR3 covers 15 residues. The CDR3 region is CAIRGTGRGANEQFF. DNA for the CDR3: TGTGCCATCAGAGGGACCGGGAGGGGGGCCAATGAGCAGTTCTTC.

This clone was picked up one time. The rearrangement links TRBV6-5 to TRBJ1-4; 9 positions match TRBD1. From germline, CDR1 is MNHEY and CDR2 SVGAGI. The CDR3 covers 15 residues. The J segment lost 8 bases and the V segment lost 4 bases, leaving 8 bases of the junction unmatched. In DNA, the CDR3 is TGTGCCAGCAGTTCCAAACAGGGGGCCGTGGAAAAACTGTTTTTT. This sequence encodes CASSSKQGAVEKLFF.